One sample yielded the 4 T cell receptor beta chains listed below, sequenced in a study of regulatory T cells in long-lasting Graves disease. Construction of TCR beta libraries relied on iRepertoire HTBI primers and on Arm-PCR targeting CDR3 regions. TCRdb re-analysed the multiplex PCR reads in MiXCR, keeping a single row per CDR3 protein. This table holds 400,000 to 500,000 distinct CDR3 sequences, more than 12% found once. Time point: newly diagnosed GD, antithyroid drugs for less than 3 months. Extracted PBMC RNA gave rise to the TCR library. The same sample was also studied in work on T cells in Graves' hyperthyroidism and ophthalmopathy.

The material was peripheral blood mononuclear cells (PBMCs), obtained at new diagnosis, from a patient treated with antithyroid drugs. All receptors come from a woman aged 25 to 45 with Graves disease.

The rearrangement uses TRBV20-1 and TRBJ2-7; 8 bases fit TRBD1. Unmatched junction bases numbered 11, after V lost 6 bases and J lost 4 bases. The CDR3 spans 14 residues. Germline V CDR1 and CDR2: DFQATT, SNEGSKA (reference sequence). CDR3 bases: TGCAGTGCAAGCCGGGCAGGGGGCACGTACGAGCAGTACTTC. Encoded protein: CSASRAGGTYEQYF.

V is TRBV7-2 and J is TRBJ2-2, with a possible D match to TRBD2 (6 bases). This CDR3 contains 15 residues. Germline CDR1 is SGHTA and CDR2 is FQGNSA. V gave up 2 bases and J gave up 6 bases, with 13 bases separating them. The CDR3 region is CASSLPQAGPGELFF. The CDR3 DNA reads TGTGCCAGCAGCTTACCTCAAGCGGGCCCCGGGGAGCTGTTTTTT.

This clonotype was seen repeatedly, ten times or more. J is TRBJ2-5 and V is TRBV7-9; weak D call: TRBD2 (5 bases). Between the trimmed V and J ends, which lost 1 base and 1 base, there was a span of 13 bases. Germline V gives CDR1 SEHNR, CDR2 FQNEAQ (reference sequence). The CDR3 covers 16 residues. The CDR3 nucleotides are TGTGCCAGCAGCTTAGATCGGGCAGGACTCCAAGAGACCCAGTACTTC. It translates to CASSLDRAGLQETQYF.

This clonotype showed up just a few times. The CDR3 loop reads CASSIPGQRYEQYF. Written as DNA, the CDR3 is TGTGCCAGTAGTATACCGGGACAGCGCTACGAGCAGTACTTC. The V gene is TRBV19, the J gene TRBJ2-7, with 7 bases that match TRBD1. The CDR3 is 14 residues long. Unmatched junction bases numbered 4, after V lost 2 bases and J lost 3 bases. Germline CDR1 and CDR2: LNHDA and SQIVND (reference sequence). The whole variable domain, remainder taken from reference TRBV19 and TRBJ2-7, is DGGITQSPKYLFRKEGQNVTLSCEQNLNHDAMYWYRQDPGQGLRLIYYSQIVNDFQKGDIAEGYSVSREKKESFPLTVTSAQKNPTAFYLCASSIPGQRYEQYFGPGTRLTVT.